These 9 T cell receptor beta chains originate from one sample sequenced in a study of identical twins. In TCRdb, the 5' RACE reads were re-called with MiXCR into one record per CDR3 protein. This repertoire shows roughly 230,000 distinct CDR3 sequences, about 9% found once; its top ten account for less than 4%. The same data also went into a second study, on yellow fever vaccine responses in identical twins.

Sequenced material: CD8+ T cells sorted from blood. These TCRs come from a woman between 18 and 29 years old in good health.

This clonotype was seen many times. V is TRBV9 and J is TRBJ2-7; D perhaps matches TRBD2 (6 bases). Trimming pared 7 bases from V and 0 bases from J, leaving 11 bases between. Germline values: CDR1 SGDLS, CDR2 YYNGEE. This CDR3 comprises 13 residues. CDR3 coding DNA: TGTGCCAGCCGGGCTAGCGACTCCTACGAGCAGTACTTC. This codes for CASRASDSYEQYF.

This rearrangement joins TRBV12-3 or TRBV12-4 to TRBJ1-2, with TRBD1 as a possible D gene (5 bases). This CDR3 spans 16 amino acids. Trimming stripped 6 bases from V and 6 bases from J, with 23 bases between. In DNA form, the CDR3 reads TGTGCCAGCAGCTGGGCCCCGGGACCGCGATCGCATGGCTACACCTTC. Residues: CASSWAPGPRSHGYTF.

This clonotype was detected many times. The chain is built from TRBV27 and TRBJ1-5, with a tentative D call TRBD1 (5 bases). CDR1 MNHEY and CDR2 SMNVEV come from the germline V gene (reference sequence). V was shortened by 4 bases and J by 3 bases, with 10 bases between the two germline ends. The CDR3 runs 14 residues. CDR3 nucleotide sequence: TGTGCCAGCAGTTCACGGGGCTACAATCAGCCCCAGCATTTT. It encodes CASSSRGYNQPQHF.

This clonotype appeared many times. The V call is TRBV9, the J call TRBJ2-1, with a weak D call TRBD2 (7 bases). The CDR3 length is 15 residues. In germline, CDR1 is SGDLS, CDR2 YYNGEE. Trimming left V 2 bases short and J 5 bases short, with 14 bases between. The CDR3 here is CASSVAGAIHNEQFF. In DNA form, the CDR3 reads TGTGCCAGCAGCGTGGCGGGGGCTATCCACAATGAGCAGTTCTTC. The full variable domain, rest sourced from reference TRBV9 and TRBJ2-1, is DSGVTQTPKHLITATGQRVTLRCSPRSGDLSVYWYQQSLDQGLQFLIQYYNGEERAKGNILERFSAQQFPDLHSELNLSSLELGDSALYFCASSVAGAIHNEQFFGPGTRLTVL.

The chain links TRBV5-1 to TRBJ1-2, with D maybe TRBD1 (6 bases). The germline V and J ends were trimmed by 4 bases and 4 bases, with 20 bases remaining between them. CDR3 length: 16 residues. Germline V gives CDR1 SGHRS, CDR2 YFSETQ. In nucleotides, the CDR3 is TGCGCCAGCAGCCCCCGCCCGGGGGGCAGTATCTATGGCTACACCTTC. It is translated as CASSPRPGGSIYGYTF.

CDR3 in amino acids: CASSLRGYKGSVGYEQYF. The CDR3 DNA reads TGTGCCAGCAGTTTGCGAGGTTACAAGGGGAGTGTAGGCTACGAGCAGTACTTC. The chain is built from TRBV28 and TRBJ2-7; D may be TRBD1 or TRBD2 (5 bases each). Germline V gene data show CDR1 as MDHEN and CDR2 as SYDVKM. The CDR3 has 18 amino acids. V was clipped by 3 bases and J by 3 bases, with 24 bases between them.

Concerning this clonotype: This sequence may be a read error, since a much larger clone differs from it by one base. The chain recombines TRBV4-3 with TRBJ2-7; D is possibly TRBD1 (5 bases). Germline loops: CDR1 LGHNA, CDR2 YSLEER. This CDR3 is 15 amino acids long. The CDR3 sequence: CASSQDKGKSYEQCF. For the CDR3, the DNA is TGCGCCAGCAGCCAAGATAAGGGGAAATCCTACGAGCAGTGCTTC.

This clonotype has just a few counts. This chain connects TRBV28 to TRBJ2-1; D gene uncertain. The V end was cut by 4 bases, the J end by 4 bases, with 11 bases between. This CDR3 is 14 amino acids long. Per germline, CDR1 MDHEN and CDR2 SYDVKM. The CDR3 coding sequence is TGTGCCAGCAGTTCCCCCCCAGCGTACAATGAGCAGTTCTTC. This codes for CASSSPPAYNEQFF.

This clonotype has at least ten counts. V is TRBV20-1 and J is TRBJ2-3; 9 positions match TRBD2. CDR3 length: 18 amino acids. Germline CDR1 DFQATT, CDR2 SNEGSKA (reference sequence). V lost 0 bases, J lost 1 base, and 11 bases stayed unmatched. The CDR3 sequence: CSAREVHRLAARTDTQYF. The CDR3 nucleotides read TGCAGTGCTAGAGAGGTTCACCGACTAGCGGCCCGCACAGATACGCAGTATTTT.